Sequencing of this T cell receptor beta chain was carried out in a study of blood T cells in healthy people across ages. The donors, all healthy, were Caucasians living in Russia, aged roughly 6 to 100. A second PCR, run for about 7 to 11 cycles, used a sample-barcoded 5' primer plus a J-beta primer mix. TCRdb fed the 5' RACE reads into MiXCR, producing one record per CDR3 protein. This table holds 1.5 million to 2 million distinct CDR3 sequences, approximately 39% found once. This clonotype was observed many times. Sequenced material: blood. The receptor was derived from a human donor in good health.

The CDR3 loop is CSAPGQGERYTQYF. The DNA for the CDR3 is TGCAGTGCCCCGGGACAGGGGGAGAGATATACGCAGTATTTT. The V gene is TRBV20-1, the J gene TRBJ2-3; the match to TRBD1 covers 11 bases. The CDR3 contains 14 residues. The germline CDR1 and CDR2 sequences are DFQATT and SNEGSKA (reference sequence). J lost 7 bases, V lost 6 bases, and 9 bases had no gene match.